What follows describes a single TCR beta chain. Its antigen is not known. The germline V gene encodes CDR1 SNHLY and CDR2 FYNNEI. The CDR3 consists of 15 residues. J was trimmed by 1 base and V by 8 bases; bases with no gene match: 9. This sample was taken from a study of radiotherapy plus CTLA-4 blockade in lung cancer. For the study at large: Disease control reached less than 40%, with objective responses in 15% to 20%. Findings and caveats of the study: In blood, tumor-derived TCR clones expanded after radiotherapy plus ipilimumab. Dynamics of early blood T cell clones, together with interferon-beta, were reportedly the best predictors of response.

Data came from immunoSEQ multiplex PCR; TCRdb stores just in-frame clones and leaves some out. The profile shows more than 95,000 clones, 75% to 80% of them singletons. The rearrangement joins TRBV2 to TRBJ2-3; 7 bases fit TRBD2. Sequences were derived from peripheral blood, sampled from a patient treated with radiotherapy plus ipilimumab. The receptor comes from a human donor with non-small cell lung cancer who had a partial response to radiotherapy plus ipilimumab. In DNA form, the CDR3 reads TGTGCCAGCCTCCCGCTACTAGCGCGCACAGATACGCAGTATTTT. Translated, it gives CASLPLLARTDTQYF.